This is a list of T cell receptor beta chains from one sample in a study of response to subunit inactivated influenza vaccine. MiXCR, applied by TCRdb to the RT-PCR reads, yields one record per CDR3 protein. The sample gives fewer than 650,000 distinct CDR3 sequences, 13% of which show up once; around 13% is in the top ten. This sample comprised PBMCs from blood, obtained 40 to 50 days after vaccination. The receptor set was obtained from a man in his forties or fifties who received an inactivated influenza vaccine. Both conserved end residues are part of each CDR3. The D gene is left open where the match is weak. Clone size is not always given. Where it is, it says once, few, many or a class for expanded clones.

D gene: NA; V gene: TRBV29-1; J gene: TRBJ2-1; clone size: NA; CDR3 DNA: TGCAGCGTTGAAGGTAACGGTTACAATGAGCAGTTCTTC; CDR3 protein: CSVEGNGYNEQFF
D gene: NA; V gene: TRBV12-3/TRBV12-4; J gene: TRBJ2-7; clone size: few; CDR3 DNA: TGTGCCAGCAGCTATGACGACTACGAGCAGTACTTC; CDR3 protein: CASSYDDYEQYF
D gene: TRBD1; V gene: TRBV6-2/TRBV6-3; J gene: TRBJ2-7; clone size: few; CDR3 DNA: TGTGCCAGCAGCCCTTTCATCCCGGGACAGGGGACAAAGACAACCTCCGTCGAGCAGTACTTC; CDR3 protein: CASSPFIPGQGTKTTSVEQYF
D gene: NA; V gene: TRBV12-3/TRBV12-4; J gene: TRBJ2-3; clone size: few; CDR3 DNA: TGTGCCAGCAGTAGGGGCAGGGATAGGGGCACAGATACGCAGTATTTT; CDR3 protein: CASSRGRDRGTDTQYF
D gene: NA; V gene: TRBV12-3/TRBV12-4; J gene: TRBJ2-5; clone size: NA; CDR3 DNA: TGTGCCAGCAGTTTAATTGGGGCAGGGGGGGAGACCCAGTACTTC; CDR3 protein: CASSLIGAGGETQYF
D gene: TRBD1; V gene: TRBV5-6; J gene: TRBJ1-4; clone size: few; CDR3 DNA: TGTGCCAGCAGCCCGGACAGGGGCCGCTCTAATGAAAAACTGTTTTTT; CDR3 protein: CASSPDRGRSNEKLFF
D gene: TRBD2; V gene: TRBV7-2; J gene: TRBJ2-2; clone size: many; CDR3 DNA: TGTGCCAGCAGCGACGGGGGGGCCACCGGGGAGCTGTTTTTT; CDR3 protein: CASSDGGATGELFF
D gene: TRBD2; V gene: TRBV30; J gene: TRBJ2-1; clone size: NA; CDR3 DNA: TGTGCCTGGAGGAGCGGGAGGGTATACAATGAGCAGTTCTTC; CDR3 protein: CAWRSGRVYNEQFF
D gene: TRBD1; V gene: TRBV7-2; J gene: TRBJ1-5; clone size: few; CDR3 DNA: TGTGCCAGCAGCGGAGACAGGGGTCAGCCCCAGCATTTT; CDR3 protein: CASSGDRGQPQHF
D gene: TRBD2; V gene: TRBV7-7; J gene: TRBJ2-2; clone size: once; CDR3 DNA: TGTGGTATAGCGGGAGGTCCGACGGGGGAGCTGTTTTTT; CDR3 protein: CGIAGGPTGELFF
D gene: TRBD2; V gene: TRBV7-2; J gene: TRBJ2-3; clone size: few; CDR3 DNA: TGTGCCAGCAGCTTCGCAGGGACTAGCGGGGGCACAGATACGCAGTATTTT; CDR3 protein: CASSFAGTSGGTDTQYF
D gene: NA; V gene: TRBV6-1; J gene: TRBJ2-3; clone size: NA; CDR3 DNA: TGTGCCAGCAGTGATGTCTTAAGCGTTTCAGATACGCAGTATTTT; CDR3 protein: CASSDVLSVSDTQYF
D gene: NA; V gene: TRBV23-1; J gene: TRBJ2-5; clone size: few; CDR3 DNA: TGCGCCAGCAGTCAATCGTGGGGGGCGCGGGAGACCCAGTACTTC; CDR3 protein: CASSQSWGARETQYF
D gene: NA; V gene: TRBV6-2/TRBV6-3; J gene: TRBJ2-7; clone size: NA; CDR3 DNA: TGTGCCAGCAGGACCGGGTCCGCCTACGAGCAGTACTTC; CDR3 protein: CASRTGSAYEQYF
D gene: TRBD2; V gene: TRBV20-1; J gene: TRBJ2-1; clone size: few; CDR3 DNA: TGCAGTACGGGAAAGGGACTAGCGGGAGGTATTGAGCAGTTCTTC; CDR3 protein: CSTGKGLAGGIEQFF
D gene: TRBD2; V gene: TRBV6-1; J gene: TRBJ2-2; clone size: few; CDR3 DNA: TGTGCCAGCACTCCAATCCCCGGGAGGGCGAACACCGGGGAGCTGTTTTTT; CDR3 protein: CASTPIPGRANTGELFF
D gene: NA; V gene: TRBV9; J gene: TRBJ2-7; clone size: NA; CDR3 DNA: TGTGCCAGCACGGGCGGGGATTCCTACGAGCAGTACTTC; CDR3 protein: CASTGGDSYEQYF
D gene: NA; V gene: TRBV4-3; J gene: TRBJ1-1; clone size: few; CDR3 DNA: TGCGCCAGCAGCCCCGAGTGGAGGAACACTGAAGCTTTCTTT; CDR3 protein: CASSPEWRNTEAFF
D gene: NA; V gene: TRBV5-4; J gene: TRBJ1-1; clone size: NA; CDR3 DNA: TGTGCCAGCAGCTTGATCGAGATCAAGGGGCGCGGCGCTGAAGCTTTCTTT; CDR3 protein: CASSLIEIKGRGAEAFF